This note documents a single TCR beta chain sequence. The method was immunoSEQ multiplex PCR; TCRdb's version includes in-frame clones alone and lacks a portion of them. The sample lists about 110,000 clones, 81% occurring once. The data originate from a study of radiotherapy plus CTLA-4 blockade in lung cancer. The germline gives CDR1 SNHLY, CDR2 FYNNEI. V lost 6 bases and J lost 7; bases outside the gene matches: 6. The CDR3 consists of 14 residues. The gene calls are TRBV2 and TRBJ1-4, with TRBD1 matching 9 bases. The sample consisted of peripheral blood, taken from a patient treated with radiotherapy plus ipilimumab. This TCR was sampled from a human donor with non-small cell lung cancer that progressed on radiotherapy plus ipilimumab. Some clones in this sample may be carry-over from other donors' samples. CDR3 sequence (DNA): TGTGCCAGCAGGCCCGGGACAGGGAGTGAAAAACTGTTTTTT. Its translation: CASRPGTGSEKLFF.